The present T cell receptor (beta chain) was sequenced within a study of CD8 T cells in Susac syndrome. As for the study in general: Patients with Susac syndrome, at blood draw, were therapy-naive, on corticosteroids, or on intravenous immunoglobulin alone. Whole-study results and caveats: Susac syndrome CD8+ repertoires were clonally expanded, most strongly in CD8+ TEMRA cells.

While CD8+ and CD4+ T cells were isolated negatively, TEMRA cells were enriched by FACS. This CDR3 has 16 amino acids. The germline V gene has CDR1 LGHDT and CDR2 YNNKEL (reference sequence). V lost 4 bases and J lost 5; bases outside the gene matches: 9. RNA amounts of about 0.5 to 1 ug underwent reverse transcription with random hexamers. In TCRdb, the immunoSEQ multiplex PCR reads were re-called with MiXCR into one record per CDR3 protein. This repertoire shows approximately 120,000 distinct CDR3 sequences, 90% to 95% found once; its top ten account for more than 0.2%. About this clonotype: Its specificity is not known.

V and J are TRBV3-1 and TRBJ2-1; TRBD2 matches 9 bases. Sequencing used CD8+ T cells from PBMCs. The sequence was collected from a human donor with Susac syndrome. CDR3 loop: CASSPMTSGQDNEQFF. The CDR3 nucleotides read TGTGCCAGCAGCCCAATGACTAGCGGACAAGACAATGAGCAGTTCTTC.